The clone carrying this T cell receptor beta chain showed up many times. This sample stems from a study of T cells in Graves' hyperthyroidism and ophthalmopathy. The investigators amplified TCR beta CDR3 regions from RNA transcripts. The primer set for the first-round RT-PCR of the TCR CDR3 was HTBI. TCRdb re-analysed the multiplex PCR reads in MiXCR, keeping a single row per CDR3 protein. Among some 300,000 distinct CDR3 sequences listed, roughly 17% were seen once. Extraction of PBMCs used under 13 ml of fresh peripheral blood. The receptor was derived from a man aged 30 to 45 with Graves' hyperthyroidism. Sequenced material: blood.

CDR3 DNA: TGTGCCAGCAGCTACAGCCAAGAGACCCAGTACTTC. This codes for CASSYSQETQYF. This chain uses TRBV2 with TRBJ2-5; D unclear. Deletions cut 6 bases from V and 1 base from J, with 6 bases between. Germline lookup yields CDR1 SNHLY and CDR2 FYNNEI. This CDR3 region has 12 residues.